This TCR beta chain was sequenced during a study of T cells in Graves' hyperthyroidism and ophthalmopathy. Findings and caveats of the study: Ophthalmopathy was model-predicted a median around seven months pre-onset. Also found in blood were most expanded thyroid clonotypes above 0.001.

Amplification of TCR beta CDR3 regions used RNA as the template. RT-PCR in the first round (using the HTBI primer set) targeted the TCR CDR3. Using its own MiXCR run on the multiplex PCR reads, TCRdb lists one record per CDR3 protein. The sample includes approximately 420,000 distinct CDR3 sequences, roughly an eighth seen only once; the top ten take around 5.3%. In patients aged 18 to 65, hyperthyroidism was newly diagnosed, with duration under 2 months. The study left out patients who had uncontrolled infection, other autoimmune disease, pregnancy or lactation. The table lists this clonotype with a few counts. Its specificity is not known. Trimming removed 0 bases from V and 5 bases from J; junction bases left unmatched: 1. The V gene's germline CDR1 is KGHDR and CDR2 SFDVKD. The CDR3 runs to 15 residues.

What was sequenced was blood. The receptor was derived from a woman under 30 with Graves' hyperthyroidism. The chain links TRBV24-1 to TRBJ2-2, with 8 bases aligning to TRBD1. Here the CDR3 reads CATSDLTGGTGELFF. The CDR3, as DNA: TGTGCCACCAGTGATTTGACAGGGGGGACCGGGGAGCTGTTTTTT.